The entry that follows covers one T cell receptor (beta chain) sequence. Its antigen is unidentified. RNA totalling about 0.45 to 1 ug underwent reverse transcription with random hexamers. TCR beta CDR3 was amplified by immunoSEQ multiplex PCR. This amplification extended across 54 Vbeta and 13 Jbeta segments. Via MiXCR, TCRdb re-called the immunoSEQ multiplex PCR reads, giving one row per CDR3 protein. The sample includes 190,000 or so distinct CDR3 sequences, 85% to 95% of them seen just once. The germline V and J ends were trimmed by 1 base and 7 bases, with 17 bases remaining between them. The CDR3 runs to 16 residues. Germline loops: CDR1 LNHNV, CDR2 YYDKDF (reference sequence). The data originate from a study of CD8 T cells in Susac syndrome. Findings of the study overall: As the study acknowledged, the number of individuals in its TCR sequencing and HLA analysis was relatively small.

High-throughput TCR beta sequencing covered peripheral CD8+ and CD4+ T cells. TEMRA cells were enriched by FACS, and CD4+ and CD8+ T cells were negatively isolated. This sequence joins TRBV15 and TRBJ2-1, with D perhaps matching TRBD1 (6 bases). Input material: CD4+ T cells from PBMCs. The origin of this receptor is a human donor with multiple sclerosis. This CDR3 is CATSRVKSGVANEQFF. The CDR3, as DNA: TGTGCCACCAGCAGAGTGAAGTCAGGGGTTGCGAATGAGCAGTTCTTC.